This T cell receptor beta chain was sequenced in a study of vaccination effects on CD4 cells after COVID-19. Isolation of CD4+ T cells took place after nine to ten days of culture. It was on days 3 and 7 that half the medium was replaced with IL-2 medium. For this clone: Antigen: not known.

Some clones are missing from TCRdb's copy, which holds only in-frame ones; the method was immunoSEQ multiplex PCR. The profile covers 65,000 to 80,000 clones, with over 60% appearing a single time and around 2.1% taken by the ten largest. V lost 8 bases and J 4 bases, leaving 11 bases between the germline ends. Germline CDR1 is LNHDA and CDR2 is SQIVND (reference sequence). The CDR3 totals 12 residues. This TCR came from a human donor who received a COVID-19 vaccine. V usage is TRBV19 and J usage is TRBJ2-5, with D uncertain. The material was CD4+ T cells from PBMCs cultured without peptide, obtained before COVID-19 vaccination. CDR3 sequence (DNA): TGTGCCAGTGGTAGGGTCAGAGAGACCCAGTACTTC. The encoded protein is CASGRVRETQYF.